This T cell receptor (beta chain) was retrieved from a study of graft-versus-host responses after intestinal transplantation. Points on this clone: Antigen: not known.

Deletions cut 5 bases from V and 2 bases from J, with 7 bases between. The CDR3 extends over 13 amino acids. From germline, CDR1 is SGHTA and CDR2 FQGNSA. Here immunoSEQ multiplex PCR was the method, and the copy in TCRdb shows in-frame clones only, minus some. The sample holds 96,000 or so clones, about 93% seen once. Study-wide findings and caveats: Detection of GvH clones occurred in recipient marrow, and some had their first appearance in ileum or blood.

The sequence was obtained from a human donor who received an intestinal transplant. The gene calls are TRBV7-2 and TRBJ1-5; maybe TRBD1 (6 bases). The sample consisted of unstimulated CD4+ T cells sorted from spleen or lymph node cells, taken before intestinal transplant. The DNA for the CDR3 is TGTGCCAGCAGCGCAGGGGGCAATCAGCCCCAGCATTTT. This translates into CASSAGGNQPQHF.